Below are 10 T cell receptor beta chains sequenced from a single sample in a study of blood T cell repertoires in COVID-19. The assay was immunoSEQ multiplex PCR, and TCRdb's table has in-frame clones only and misses some. The table has over 250,000 clones, around 87% seen once. The specimen sequenced was PBMCs or T cells enriched from blood (not recorded which). These receptors were obtained from a woman younger than 35 who had recovered from COVID-19.

The chain employs TRBV27 and TRBJ2-3; 7 nucleotides match TRBD2. The germline V gene has CDR1 MNHEY and CDR2 SMNVEV (reference sequence). The trim removed 3 bases at V and 2 bases at J, leaving 8 bases unmatched. The CDR3 has 16 amino acids. The CDR3 DNA reads TGTGCCAGCAGTTTGTTGGGGGGGACGGACACAGATACGCAGTATTTT. This encodes CASSLLGGTDTDTQYF.

This clone is a singleton in its sample. V is TRBV18 and J is TRBJ1-1, with a tentative D call TRBD1 (6 bases). CDR1 and CDR2 from the germline V gene are KGHSH and LQKENI. With 2 bases removed from V and 4 bases from J, the gap between germline ends came to 14 bases. CDR3 length: 15 amino acids. Here the CDR3 reads CASSPTGLKGTEAFF. The DNA of the CDR3 is TGTGCCAGCTCACCAACAGGGCTTAAGGGCACTGAAGCTTTCTTT.

The V gene is TRBV28, the J gene TRBJ1-2; D remains ambiguous. This CDR3 has 12 amino acids. Germline V gives CDR1 MDHEN, CDR2 SYDVKM. Trimming pared 2 bases from V and 4 bases from J, leaving 5 bases between. CDR3 region: CASSLPVYGYTF. CDR3 sequence (DNA): TGTGCCAGCAGTTTACCCGTCTATGGCTACACCTTC.

This chain joins TRBV5-1 and TRBJ1-3; D call uncertain. CDR3 length: 17 residues. Trimming removed 0 bases at V and 2 bases at J, with 15 bases between. Looked up from germline, CDR1 is SGHRS and CDR2 is YFSETQ. CDR3 nucleotides: TGCGCCAGCAGCTTGGAGCCCGGAAGGCGGGCTGGAAACACCATATATTTT. Amino acid sequence: CASSLEPGRRAGNTIYF.

V usage is TRBV5-1 and J usage is TRBJ2-5, with 8 nucleotides matching TRBD1. Germline loops: CDR1 SGHRS, CDR2 YFSETQ. V lost 4 bases and J lost 5; bases outside the gene matches: 7. This CDR3 region has 14 residues. The CDR3 nucleotides read TGCGCCAGCAGCACCCACGGACAGGGCGAGACCCAGTACTTC. Translation: CASSTHGQGETQYF.

This clone was picked up one time. The rearrangement links TRBV18 to TRBJ1-4, with D possibly matching TRBD1 (6 bases). The V gene's germline CDR1 is KGHSH and CDR2 LQKENI. The CDR3 spans 19 residues. Trimming stripped 3 bases from V and 5 bases from J, with 25 bases between. For the CDR3, the DNA is TGTGCCAGCTCACCTCTAGCCGTTGACAGGCCACCCGAGAATGAAAAACTGTTTTTT. It translates to CASSPLAVDRPPENEKLFF.

This chain joins TRBV5-5 and TRBJ1-2, with D unclear. V lost 2 bases and J lost 3, with 11 bases in between. Per germline, CDR1 SGHKS and CDR2 YYEKEE (reference sequence). The CDR3 consists of 14 residues. CDR3 coding DNA: TGTGCCAGCAGCTTTTCCGGGTCCTACTATGGCTACACCTTC. It codes for CASSFSGSYYGYTF.

This sequence joins TRBV29-1 and TRBJ1-4, with unresolved D. The CDR3 sequence is 14 residues long. Germline values: CDR1 SQVTM, CDR2 ANQGSEA. With 4 bases removed from V and 0 bases from J, the gap between germline ends came to 9 bases. The CDR3 spells CSVGQRPTNEKLFF. The CDR3 bases are TGCAGCGTTGGGCAGCGACCAACTAATGAAAAACTGTTTTTT.

V and J are TRBV10-3 and TRBJ2-1; TRBD2 matches 8 bases. The CDR3 is 15 amino acids. The junction had 6 bases not matched to a gene; V was cut back by 0 bases and J by 8 bases. The germline V gene has CDR1 ENHRY and CDR2 SYGVKD. CDR3 amino acids: CAISESGRGLDEQFF. The CDR3 DNA reads as TGTGCCATCAGTGAGTCCGGGAGGGGGTTAGATGAGCAGTTCTTC.

The chain has TRBV19 and TRBJ1-2, with 7 bases lining up with TRBD1. The length of the CDR3 is 15 residues. Germline CDR1 LNHDA, CDR2 SQIVND (reference sequence). J lost 1 base, V lost 4 bases, and 6 bases had no gene match. CDR3 DNA sequence: TGTGCCAGTAGTACCGGGACAGCGATTAACTATGGCTACACCTTC. The encoded protein is CASSTGTAINYGYTF.